This T cell receptor (beta chain) was recovered during a study of blood T cell repertoires in COVID-19. About the research overall: Some COVID-19 samples were acute and others convalescent; all came from the United States, Italy and Spain. T cells, B-cell-depleted T cells, or PBMCs supplied cDNA or gDNA.

Sequencing was performed with immunoSEQ multiplex PCR; in TCRdb, only in-frame clones are kept and a portion is missing. The profile covers tens of thousands of clones, with roughly 84% appearing a single time and approximately 25% taken by the ten largest. The sequence was collected from a man aged 55 to 70 with acute or convalescent COVID-19. Sequencing input: peripheral blood.

The CDR3 DNA reads TGTGCCAGCAGCGCCTCAGGGTCCTATCAGCCCCAGCATTTT. It specifies CASSASGSYQPQHF. The chain couples TRBV7-6 to TRBJ1-5; possible D gene TRBD1, 5 bases. This CDR3 contains 14 residues. In germline, CDR1 is SGHVS, CDR2 FNYEAQ. V was cut by 5 bases and J by 5 bases, with 13 bases left in between.